This T cell receptor beta chain was documented in a study of shared clonotypes between healthy human individuals. At the level of the study: There were three CD4 naive, three CD4 memory, two CD8 naive and one CD8 memory plates per donor.

Sequencing was performed with immunoSEQ multiplex PCR; in TCRdb, only in-frame clones are kept and a portion is missing. The sample contains almost 750,000 clones, around 70% of which appear only once. The ends were cut back, 3 bases at V and 7 bases at J, with 16 bases in the middle. Germline CDR1 and CDR2: SNHLY and FYNNEI. The CDR3 runs to 14 residues. The TCR was taken from a woman aged 25 to 45 in good health. The V call is TRBV2, the J call TRBJ2-7; D is possibly TRBD2 (5 bases). What was sequenced was memory CD4+ T cells sorted from blood. This sample's subset: CD45RA-negative fraction. CDR3 sequence: CASSDLVATGEQYF. DNA of the CDR3: TGTGCCAGCAGTGATCTCGTGGCCACGGGGGAGCAGTACTTC.